The entry below gives a single T cell receptor beta chain sequence along with its context. CDR1 is LGHNA and CDR2 is YSLEER in the germline V gene. V shed 1 base and J 4 bases; nucleotides not matched to a gene: 5. The CDR3 loop spans 16 amino acids. This specimen belongs to a study of blood T cell repertoires in COVID-19. Study as a whole: Specimens from acute and convalescent COVID-19 originated in the United States, Italy and Spain. T cells, B-cell-depleted T cells, or PBMCs supplied cDNA or gDNA.

As processed by the authors: It was from reference gene primer amplification that nucleated cell counts were estimated. Profiled with immunoSEQ multiplex PCR; TCRdb holds only in-frame clones, not every one. Clone size and V and J calls were adopted from that table, with D and trimming inferred from the DNA. Found here are hundreds of thousands of clones, 65% to 90% of them singletons; the top ten hold less than 15%. This chain connects TRBV4-3 to TRBJ2-3; 10 bases agree with TRBD2. Material for sequencing was peripheral blood. The clonotype was recovered from a human donor in a cohort sampled during active COVID-19. CDR3 sequence reads: CASSQGPSGSPDTQYF. CDR3 DNA: TGCGCCAGCAGCCAAGGTCCTAGCGGGAGTCCAGATACGCAGTATTTT.